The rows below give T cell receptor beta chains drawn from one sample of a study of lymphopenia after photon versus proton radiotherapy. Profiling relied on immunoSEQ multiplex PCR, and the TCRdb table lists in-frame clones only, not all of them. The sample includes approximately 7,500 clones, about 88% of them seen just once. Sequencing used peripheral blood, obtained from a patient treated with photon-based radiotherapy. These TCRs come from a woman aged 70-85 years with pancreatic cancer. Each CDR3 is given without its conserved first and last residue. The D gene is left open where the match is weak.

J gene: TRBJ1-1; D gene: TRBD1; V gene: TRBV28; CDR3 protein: ASRDDEILAQDTGDQNTEAF
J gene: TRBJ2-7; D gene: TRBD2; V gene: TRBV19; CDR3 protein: ASRREGTYEQY
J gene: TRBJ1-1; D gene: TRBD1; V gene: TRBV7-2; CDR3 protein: ASSLGQGARGTEAF
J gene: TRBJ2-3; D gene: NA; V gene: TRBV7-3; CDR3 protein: ASSFMGSTDTQY
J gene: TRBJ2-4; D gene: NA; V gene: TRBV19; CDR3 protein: ASSMTGLPVVQY
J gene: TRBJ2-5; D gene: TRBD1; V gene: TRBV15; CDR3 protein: ATSRAWITTGGGQETQY
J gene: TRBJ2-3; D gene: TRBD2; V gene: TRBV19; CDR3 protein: ASTTSGQSTDTQY
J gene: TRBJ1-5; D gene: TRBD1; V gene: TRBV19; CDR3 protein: ASSSTGAFNQPQH
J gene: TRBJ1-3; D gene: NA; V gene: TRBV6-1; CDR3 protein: ASKFTRTYGNTIY
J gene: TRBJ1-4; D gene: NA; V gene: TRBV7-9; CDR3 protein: ASSLVFGENEKLF
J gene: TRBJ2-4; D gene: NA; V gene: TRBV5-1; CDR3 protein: ASMDAKNIQY
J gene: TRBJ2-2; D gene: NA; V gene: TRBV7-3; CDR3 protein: ASSYRQGAGELF
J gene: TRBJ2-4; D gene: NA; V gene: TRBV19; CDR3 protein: ASSIGGLRNKNIQY
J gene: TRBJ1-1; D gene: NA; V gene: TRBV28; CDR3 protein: ASSLSGTVNTEAF
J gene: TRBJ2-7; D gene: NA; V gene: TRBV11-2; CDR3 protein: ASSLEAPPYEQY
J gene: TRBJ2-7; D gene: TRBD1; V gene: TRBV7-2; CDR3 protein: ASSLSPLRQGYEQY
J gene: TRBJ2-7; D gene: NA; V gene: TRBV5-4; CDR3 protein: ASSLSGAYEQY
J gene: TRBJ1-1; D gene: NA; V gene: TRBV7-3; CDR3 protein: ASSLNGRVDTEAF
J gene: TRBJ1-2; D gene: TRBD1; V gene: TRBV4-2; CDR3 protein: ASSQPGTGEDYGYT
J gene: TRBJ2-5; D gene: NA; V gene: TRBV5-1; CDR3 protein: ASSLVGAGAQETQY
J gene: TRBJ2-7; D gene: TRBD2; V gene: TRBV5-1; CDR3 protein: ASSSGGASSSSYEQY
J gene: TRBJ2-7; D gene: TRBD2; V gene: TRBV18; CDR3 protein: ASSPLGTSSAEQY
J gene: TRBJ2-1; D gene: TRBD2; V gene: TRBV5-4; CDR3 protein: ASSLGGLAEGYEQF
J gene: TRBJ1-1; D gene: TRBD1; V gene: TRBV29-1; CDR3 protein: SAVGDRYTEAF
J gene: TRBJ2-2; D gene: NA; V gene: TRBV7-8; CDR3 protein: ASSLSPGELF
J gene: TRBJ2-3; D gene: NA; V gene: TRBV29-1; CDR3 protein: SVAPGTRATDTQY
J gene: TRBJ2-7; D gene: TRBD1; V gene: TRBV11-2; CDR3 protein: ASSSDRGSSYEQY
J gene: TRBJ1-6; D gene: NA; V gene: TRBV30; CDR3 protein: AWTVSYNSPLH
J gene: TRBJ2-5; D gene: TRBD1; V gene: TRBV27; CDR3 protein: ASSMLGGEETQY
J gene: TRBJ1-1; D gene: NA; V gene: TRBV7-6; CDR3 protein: ASSLGDSGTEAF
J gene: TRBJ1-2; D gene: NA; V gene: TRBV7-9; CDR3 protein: ASSSLGGADGYT
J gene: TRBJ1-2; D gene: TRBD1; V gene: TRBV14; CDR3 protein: ASSQAQGAGGYT
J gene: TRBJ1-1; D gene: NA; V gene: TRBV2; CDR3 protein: ASSKNRAMNTEAF
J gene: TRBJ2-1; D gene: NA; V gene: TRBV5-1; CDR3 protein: ASSLATRNEQF